Listed below are T cell receptor beta chains from one sample, sequenced in a study of T cells in Graves' hyperthyroidism and ophthalmopathy. MiXCR was run by TCRdb on the multiplex PCR reads, yielding one entry per CDR3 protein. This table has 700,000 to 850,000 distinct CDR3 sequences, around 40% appearing once. Sequencing was carried out using blood. These receptors originate from a woman aged 40 to 50 with Graves' hyperthyroidism. CDR3s include the opening cysteine and the closing phenylalanine or tryptophan. D genes are given only for firm matches. Clone sizes are given selectively: once, few, many, or a class where the clone is expanded.

J gene: TRBJ2-2
clone size: many
V gene: TRBV15
D gene: TRBD1
CDR3 protein: CATSRVQGLNTGELFF
CDR3 DNA: TGTGCCACCAGCAGAGTACAGGGGTTGAACACCGGGGAGCTGTTTTTT

J gene: TRBJ1-6
clone size: NA
V gene: TRBV7-9
D gene: NA
CDR3 protein: CASSLIDRQSPLHF
CDR3 DNA: TGTGCCAGCAGCTTAATTGACCGTCAGTCACCCCTCCACTTT

J gene: TRBJ1-3
clone size: many
V gene: TRBV2
D gene: TRBD1
CDR3 protein: CASGQGAPGNTIYF
CDR3 DNA: TGTGCCAGCGGTCAGGGGGCTCCTGGAAACACCATATATTTT

J gene: TRBJ2-5
clone size: few
V gene: TRBV4-3
D gene: TRBD1
CDR3 protein: CASSQGTGGQETQYF
CDR3 DNA: TGCGCCAGCAGCCAAGGGACAGGGGGACAAGAGACCCAGTACTTC

J gene: TRBJ2-7
clone size: NA
V gene: TRBV9
D gene: TRBD2
CDR3 protein: CASSGSAGGLYEQYF
CDR3 DNA: TGTGCCAGCAGCGGTTCAGCGGGGGGGCTCTACGAGCAGTACTTC

J gene: TRBJ1-2
clone size: many
V gene: TRBV14
D gene: NA
CDR3 protein: CASSHTWTVSF
CDR3 DNA: TGTGCCAGCAGCCATACTTGGACCGTATCCTTC

J gene: TRBJ1-5
clone size: few
V gene: TRBV20-1
D gene: NA
CDR3 protein: CSARDRGVTNQPQHF
CDR3 DNA: TGCAGTGCTAGAGATAGGGGAGTTACCAATCAGCCCCAGCATTTT

J gene: TRBJ1-4
clone size: many
V gene: TRBV19
D gene: NA
CDR3 protein: CASSTPSATNEKLFF
CDR3 DNA: TGTGCCAGTAGTACACCCTCTGCAACTAATGAAAAACTGTTTTTT

J gene: TRBJ2-3
clone size: NA
V gene: TRBV20-1
D gene: NA
CDR3 protein: CSATIVLTDTQYF
CDR3 DNA: TGCAGTGCCACAATTGTACTCACAGATACGCAGTATTTT

J gene: TRBJ1-1
clone size: few
V gene: TRBV20-1
D gene: TRBD1
CDR3 protein: CSAPAGGRWKNTEAFF
CDR3 DNA: TGCAGTGCTCCAGCAGGGGGTCGATGGAAGAACACTGAAGCTTTCTTT

J gene: TRBJ2-7
clone size: NA
V gene: TRBV5-4
D gene: TRBD1
CDR3 protein: CASSHPLSGTGREEQYF
CDR3 DNA: TGTGCCAGCAGCCATCCACTTTCCGGGACAGGGAGAGAAGAGCAGTACTTC

J gene: TRBJ1-1
clone size: many
V gene: TRBV12-3/TRBV12-4
D gene: NA
CDR3 protein: CASSFGLRAEAFF
CDR3 DNA: TGTGCCAGCAGTTTTGGCTTAAGGGCTGAAGCTTTCTTT

J gene: TRBJ2-5
clone size: many
V gene: TRBV7-2
D gene: NA
CDR3 protein: CASSLRLGQYAETQYF
CDR3 DNA: TGTGCCAGCAGTCTCCGCCTGGGACAATATGCAGAGACCCAGTACTTC

J gene: TRBJ2-5
clone size: NA
V gene: TRBV11-2
D gene: NA
CDR3 protein: CASSWRQAVGGTQYF
CDR3 DNA: TGTGCCAGCAGCTGGAGACAGGCGGTCGGGGGGACCCAGTACTTC

J gene: TRBJ1-1
clone size: few
V gene: TRBV9
D gene: TRBD1
CDR3 protein: CASSPRRQGYTEAFF
CDR3 DNA: TGTGCCAGCAGCCCTAGGAGACAGGGATACACTGAAGCTTTCTTT

J gene: TRBJ2-5
clone size: NA
V gene: TRBV11-2
D gene: TRBD2
CDR3 protein: CASSLGNSGRETQYF
CDR3 DNA: TGTGCCAGCAGCTTAGGGAATAGCGGGAGGGAGACCCAGTACTTC

J gene: TRBJ2-3
clone size: NA
V gene: TRBV11-2
D gene: NA
CDR3 protein: CASSLGGHWDTQYF
CDR3 DNA: TGTGCCAGCAGCTTAGGGGGCCATTGGGATACGCAGTATTTT

J gene: TRBJ2-7
clone size: many
V gene: TRBV20-1
D gene: NA
CDR3 protein: CSARPGLPYEQYF
CDR3 DNA: TGCAGTGCTAGACCGGGCCTACCCTACGAGCAGTACTTC

J gene: TRBJ2-2
clone size: NA
V gene: TRBV7-2
D gene: NA
CDR3 protein: CASSGKQARAGELFF
CDR3 DNA: TGTGCCAGCAGCGGGAAACAGGCTAGGGCCGGGGAGCTGTTTTTT

J gene: TRBJ1-2
clone size: NA
V gene: TRBV19
D gene: NA
CDR3 protein: CASSSTRGRRGYTF
CDR3 DNA: TGTGCCAGTAGTTCCACACGGGGGAGGAGGGGCTACACCTTC

J gene: TRBJ1-2
clone size: many
V gene: TRBV15
D gene: NA
CDR3 protein: CATSRDLNSYGYTF
CDR3 DNA: TGTGCCACCAGCAGAGATCTTAACAGTTATGGCTACACCTTC

J gene: TRBJ2-7
clone size: few
V gene: TRBV25-1
D gene: NA
CDR3 protein: CASSLTLAGTYEQYF
CDR3 DNA: TGTGCCAGCAGCCTAACATTGGCGGGAACCTACGAGCAGTACTTC

J gene: TRBJ1-6
clone size: NA
V gene: TRBV10-3
D gene: TRBD1
CDR3 protein: CASSDMRAQGSPLHF
CDR3 DNA: TGTGCCAGCAGTGATATGAGAGCACAGGGGTCACCCCTCCACTTT

J gene: TRBJ1-1
clone size: many
V gene: TRBV7-2
D gene: TRBD1
CDR3 protein: CASSWDRGVAEAFF
CDR3 DNA: TGTGCCAGCAGCTGGGACAGGGGGGTTGCTGAAGCTTTCTTT

J gene: TRBJ1-2
clone size: many
V gene: TRBV10-3
D gene: NA
CDR3 protein: CAITQSEQGPSGYTF
CDR3 DNA: TGTGCCATCACCCAGTCCGAACAGGGTCCCTCTGGCTACACCTTC